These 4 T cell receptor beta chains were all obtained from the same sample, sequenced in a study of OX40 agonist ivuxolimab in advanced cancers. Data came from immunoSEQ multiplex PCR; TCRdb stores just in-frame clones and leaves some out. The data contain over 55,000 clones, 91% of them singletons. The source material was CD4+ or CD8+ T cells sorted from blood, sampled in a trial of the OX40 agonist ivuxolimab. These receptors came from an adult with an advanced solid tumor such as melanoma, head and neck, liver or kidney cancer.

CDR3 bases: TGTGCCAGCAGTGAATACAGGGGCAATCAGCCCCAGCATTTT. This codes for CASSEYRGNQPQHF. The chain combines TRBV6-1 with TRBJ1-5; D possibly corresponds to TRBD1 (6 bases). CDR1 is MNHNS, CDR2 SASEGT, per germline. V was trimmed by 2 bases and J by 2 bases, leaving 7 bases between them. The CDR3 length is 14 residues.

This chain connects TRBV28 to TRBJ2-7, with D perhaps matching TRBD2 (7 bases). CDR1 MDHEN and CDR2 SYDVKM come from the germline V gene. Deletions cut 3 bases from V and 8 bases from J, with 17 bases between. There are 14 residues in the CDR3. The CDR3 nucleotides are TGTGCCAGCAGTTTGGGGGCGGGGGAAGTGAAGCAGTACTTC. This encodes CASSLGAGEVKQYF.

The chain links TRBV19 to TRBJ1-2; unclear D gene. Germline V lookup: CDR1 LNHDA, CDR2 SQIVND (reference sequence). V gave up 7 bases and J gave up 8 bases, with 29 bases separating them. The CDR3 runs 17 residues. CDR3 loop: CASTLTSGSETPYGYTF. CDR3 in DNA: TGTGCCAGTACCCTAACGTCGGGATCCGAAACCCCGTACGGCTACACCTTC.

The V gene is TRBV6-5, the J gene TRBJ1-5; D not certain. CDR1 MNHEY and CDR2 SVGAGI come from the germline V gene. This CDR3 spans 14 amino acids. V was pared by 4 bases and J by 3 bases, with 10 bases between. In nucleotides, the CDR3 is TGTGCCAGCAGTTTAGACTCTAACAATCAGCCCCAGCATTTT. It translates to CASSLDSNNQPQHF.